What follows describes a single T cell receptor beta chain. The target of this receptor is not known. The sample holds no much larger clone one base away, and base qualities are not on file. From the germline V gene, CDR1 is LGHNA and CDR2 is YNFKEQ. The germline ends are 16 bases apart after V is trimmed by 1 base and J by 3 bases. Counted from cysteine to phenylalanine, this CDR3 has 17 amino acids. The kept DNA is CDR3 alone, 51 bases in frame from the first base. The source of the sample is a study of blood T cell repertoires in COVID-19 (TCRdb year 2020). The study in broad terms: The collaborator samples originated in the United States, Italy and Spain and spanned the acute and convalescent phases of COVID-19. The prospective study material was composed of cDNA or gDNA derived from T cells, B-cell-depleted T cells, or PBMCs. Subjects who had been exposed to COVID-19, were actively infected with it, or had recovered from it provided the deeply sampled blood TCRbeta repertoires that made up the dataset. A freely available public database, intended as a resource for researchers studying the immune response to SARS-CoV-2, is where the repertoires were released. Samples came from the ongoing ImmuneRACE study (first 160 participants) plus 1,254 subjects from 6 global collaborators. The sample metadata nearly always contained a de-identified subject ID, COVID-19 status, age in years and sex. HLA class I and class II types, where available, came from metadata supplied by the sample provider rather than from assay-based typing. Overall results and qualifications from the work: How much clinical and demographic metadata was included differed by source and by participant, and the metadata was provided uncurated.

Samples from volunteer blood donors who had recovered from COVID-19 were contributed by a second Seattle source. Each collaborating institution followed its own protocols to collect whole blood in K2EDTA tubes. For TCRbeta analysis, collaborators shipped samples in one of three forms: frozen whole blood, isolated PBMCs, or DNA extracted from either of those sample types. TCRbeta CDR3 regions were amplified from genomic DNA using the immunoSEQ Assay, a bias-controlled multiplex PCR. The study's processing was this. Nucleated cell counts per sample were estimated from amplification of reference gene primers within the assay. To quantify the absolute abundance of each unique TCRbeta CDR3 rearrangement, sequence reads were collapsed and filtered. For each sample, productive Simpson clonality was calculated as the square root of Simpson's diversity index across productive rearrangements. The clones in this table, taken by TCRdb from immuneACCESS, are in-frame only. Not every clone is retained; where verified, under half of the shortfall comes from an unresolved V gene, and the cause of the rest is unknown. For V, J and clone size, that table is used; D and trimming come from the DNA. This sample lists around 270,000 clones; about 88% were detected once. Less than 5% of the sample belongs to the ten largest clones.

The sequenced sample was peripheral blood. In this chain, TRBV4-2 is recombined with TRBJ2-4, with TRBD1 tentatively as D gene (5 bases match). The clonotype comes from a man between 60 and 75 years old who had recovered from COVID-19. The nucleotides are TGTGCCAGCAGCCAAGGGCGCGCAGGGTTGATCAAAAACATTCAGTACTTC. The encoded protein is CASSQGRAGLIKNIQYF.